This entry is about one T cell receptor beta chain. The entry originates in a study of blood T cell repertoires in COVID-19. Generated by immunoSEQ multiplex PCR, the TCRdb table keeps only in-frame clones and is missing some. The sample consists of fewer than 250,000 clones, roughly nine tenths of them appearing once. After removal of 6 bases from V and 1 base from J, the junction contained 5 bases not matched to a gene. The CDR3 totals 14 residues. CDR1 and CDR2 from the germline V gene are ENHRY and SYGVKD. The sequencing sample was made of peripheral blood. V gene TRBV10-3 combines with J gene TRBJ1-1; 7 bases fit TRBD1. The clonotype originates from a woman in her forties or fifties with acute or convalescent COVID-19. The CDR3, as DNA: TGTGCCATCAGGAGACAGGGAGAGAACACTGAAGCTTTCTTT. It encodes CAIRRQGENTEAFF.